These 23 T cell receptor beta chains were sequenced from one sample in a study of blood T cells in healthy people across ages. A J-beta primer mix and a sample-barcoded 5' primer were used in a second PCR of about 7 to 12 cycles. TCRdb redid the calling of the 5' RACE reads with MiXCR, one entry per CDR3 protein. The data contain 1.5 million to 2 million distinct CDR3 sequences, 28% of them singletons. The sequencing input was blood. These receptors came from a woman in her twenties or thirties in good health.

This clonotype has just a few counts. This chain connects TRBV29-1 to TRBJ2-3, with D possibly being TRBD1 (6 bases). CDR3 length equals 12 residues. Germline V gene data show CDR1 as SQVTM and CDR2 as ANQGSEA. The CDR3 region is CRAGDTTNTQYF. Here the CDR3 DNA reads TGCAGGGCAGGGGACACCACGAATACGCAGTATTTT.

The chain employs TRBV10-3 and TRBJ2-6; weak D call: TRBD1 (5 bases). This CDR3 has 15 amino acids. V lost 3 bases and J lost 4, with 10 bases in between. Germline CDR1 reads ENHRY; CDR2 reads SYGVKD. Here the CDR3 reads CAISDRVWGANVLTF. The CDR3 bases are TGTGCCATCAGTGACAGGGTTTGGGGGGCCAACGTCCTGACTTTC.

There are many counts of this clonotype. Sequence at one end of the junction differs from germline and may be a read error. The V gene is TRBV5-1, the J gene TRBJ2-2, with D possibly being TRBD2 (5 bases). Germline CDR1 SGHRS, CDR2 YFSETQ. This CDR3 comprises 14 residues. DNA for the CDR3: TGTGCCAGCAGTTCCGGGACGAACACCGGGGAGCTGTTTTTT. Translating it yields CASSSGTNTGELFF.

V usage is TRBV20-1 and J usage is TRBJ2-4, with 10 bases identical to TRBD1. Trimming took 6 bases from V and 0 from J; bases not matched to a gene: 5. Germline CDR1 and CDR2: DFQATT and SNEGSKA (reference sequence). The CDR3 has 15 amino acids. Here the CDR3 reads CSAVGQGIAKNIQYF. The CDR3 DNA reads as TGCAGTGCAGTGGGACAGGGGATAGCCAAAAACATTCAGTACTTC.

A few counts support this clonotype. The chain recombines TRBV5-1 with TRBJ1-4, with D possibly TRBD1 on 6 matching bases. The germline V and J ends were trimmed by 7 bases and 0 bases, with 16 bases remaining between them. CDR3 size: 16 residues. Looked up from germline, CDR1 is SGHRS and CDR2 is YFSETQ. The CDR3 DNA reads as TGCGCCAGCCGGGGGCTATCCACCGCAACTAATGAAAAACTGTTTTTT. It specifies CASRGLSTATNEKLFF.

Ten or more counts support this clonotype. The chain links TRBV20-1 to TRBJ2-3; no reliable D call. The CDR3 is 12 amino acids. The ends were cut back, 6 bases at V and 2 bases at J, with 9 bases in the middle. CDR1 is DFQATT and CDR2 is SNEGSKA in the germline V gene (reference sequence). Here the CDR3 DNA reads TGCAGTGCCCCGAAGAACACAGATACGCAGTATTTT. Protein product: CSAPKNTDTQYF.

V gene TRBV7-2 combines with J gene TRBJ2-6; D perhaps matches TRBD1 (6 bases). The CDR3 loop spans 18 amino acids. V was trimmed by 3 bases and J by 0 bases, leaving 15 bases between them. Germline CDR1 and CDR2: SGHTA and FQGNSA. This CDR3 reads CASSFGAGAYSGANVLTF. The CDR3 coding sequence is TGTGCCAGCAGCTTTGGGGCAGGGGCCTACTCTGGGGCCAACGTCCTGACTTTC.

The chain carries TRBV7-2 and TRBJ1-5, with a possible D match to TRBD1 (6 bases). The germline CDR1 and CDR2 sequences are SGHTA and FQGNSA. V lost 3 bases and J 4 bases, leaving 13 bases between the germline ends. The CDR3 consists of 15 residues. The CDR3 protein is CASSLGTRGNQPQHF. In DNA form, the CDR3 reads TGTGCCAGCAGCTTGGGGACCAGGGGAAATCAGCCCCAGCATTTT.

This clonotype occurred a few times. The chain uses TRBV7-9 and TRBJ2-5; unclear D gene. CDR1 SEHNR and CDR2 FQNEAQ come from the germline V gene (reference sequence). CDR3 length equals 13 residues. Trimming stripped 4 bases from V and 5 bases from J, with 11 bases between. The CDR3 region has the DNA TGTGCCAGCAGCTCCCCGATGCACGAGACCCAGTACTTC. It codes for CASSSPMHETQYF.

The V and J genes are TRBV10-2 and TRBJ2-1; TRBD2 matches at 7 bases. Trimming cost V 8 bases and J 5 bases; bases outside gene matches: 15. The V gene's germline CDR1 is WSHSY and CDR2 SAAADI. The CDR3 spans 16 residues. The CDR3 sequence: CASARAPGGGDNEQFF. DNA for the CDR3: TGCGCCAGCGCCCGGGCCCCGGGAGGCGGTGACAATGAGCAGTTCTTC.

The rearrangement joins TRBV2 to TRBJ2-3; a possible D gene is TRBD1 (6 bases). Between the trimmed V and J ends, which lost 5 bases and 2 bases, there was a span of 14 bases. The CDR3 totals 15 residues. CDR1 SNHLY and CDR2 FYNNEI come from the germline V gene. The CDR3 sequence: CASSPVAGVTDTQYF. Here the CDR3 DNA reads TGTGCCAGCAGTCCCGTCGCAGGGGTCACAGATACGCAGTATTTT.

This chain joins TRBV5-1 and TRBJ1-2; D not certain. CDR3 length: 14 amino acids. Trimming shortened V by 0 bases and J by 5 bases, and 11 bases separated the two germline ends. Germline V gene sequence: CDR1 SGHRS, CDR2 YFSETQ. This CDR3 is CASSLESTDYGYTF. For the CDR3, the DNA is TGCGCCAGCAGCTTGGAAAGCACGGATTATGGCTACACCTTC.

This clonotype was seen only a few times. The chain is built from TRBV5-5 and TRBJ2-6; D possibly corresponds to TRBD1 (6 bases). This CDR3 contains 17 residues. V lost 7 bases, J lost 1 base, and 18 bases lay in between. Germline loops: CDR1 SGHKS, CDR2 YYEKEE (reference sequence). For the CDR3, the DNA is TGTGCCAGCGCCAAGGGGGTATCCCCTTCTGGGGCCAACGTCCTGACTTTC. This sequence encodes CASAKGVSPSGANVLTF.

V gene TRBV11-3 combines with J gene TRBJ2-1; TRBD2 aligns across 7 bases. Germline values: CDR1 SGHNT, CDR2 YENEEA. This CDR3 spans 16 amino acids. Trimming cost V 6 bases and J 5 bases; bases outside gene matches: 13. CDR3 region: CASSKEGGRANNEQFF. The CDR3 DNA reads as TGTGCCAGCAGTAAGGAGGGTGGGAGGGCCAACAATGAGCAGTTCTTC.

Regarding this clonotype: At one end the junction does not follow the germline gene, possibly because of a read error. The chain recombines TRBV7-2 with TRBJ1-2; D gene uncertain. Per the germline V gene, CDR1 is SGHTA and CDR2 is FQGNSA. This CDR3 is built from 13 residues. The CDR3 loop is CACSAEVGYGYTF. As DNA, the CDR3 is TGTGCCTGCAGCGCCGAGGTTGGGTATGGCTACACCTTC. Complete variable domain (other parts from reference TRBV7-2 and TRBJ1-2): GAGVSQSPSNKVTEKGKDVELRCDPISGHTALYWYRQSLGQGLEFLIYFQGNSAPDKSGLPSDRFSAERTGGSVSTLTIQRTQQEDSAVYLCACSAEVGYGYTFGSGTRLTVV.

The CDR3 region has the DNA TGTGCCAGCAGCGTAGCAGGGGATATGGACGAGCAGTACTTC. Its protein is CASSVAGDMDEQYF. The J gene is TRBJ2-7, the V gene TRBV9, with D possibly being TRBD1 (6 bases). Germline-derived CDR1 and CDR2 are SGDLS and YYNGEE. The V end was cut by 0 bases, the J end by 5 bases, with 12 bases between. The CDR3 sequence is 14 residues long.

The sample holds a few counts of this clonotype. The chain is built from TRBV6-6 and TRBJ2-7; 7 positions agree with TRBD1. Trimming at V came to 5 bases and at J to 6 bases, leaving 13 bases not matched to a gene. CDR1 is MNHNY and CDR2 is SVGAGI in the germline V gene (reference sequence). The CDR3 extends over 15 amino acids. The CDR3 nucleotides are TGTGCCAGCAGTCGACCAGGGGGAAAACAGAGCGAGCAGTACTTC. This sequence encodes CASSRPGGKQSEQYF.

This clonotype was recorded many times. V gene TRBV5-5 combines with J gene TRBJ2-4, with D unresolved. The CDR3 contains 12 residues. The V and J ends lost 5 bases and 6 bases respectively, with 9 bases between them. CDR1 is SGHKS and CDR2 is YYEKEE in the germline V gene (reference sequence). CDR3 residues: CASSSGPNIQYF. As DNA, the CDR3 is TGTGCCAGCAGTTCAGGTCCAAACATTCAGTACTTC.

This clonotype was recorded at least ten times. The chain is built from TRBV29-1 and TRBJ2-4; 7 nucleotides agree with TRBD1. The J call is uncertain, as TRBJ2-7 better fits the DNA end. Germline-derived CDR1 and CDR2 are SQVTM and ANQGSEA. The CDR3 is made up of 16 amino acids. CDR3 region: CSATNKETGTFLEQYF. The CDR3 DNA reads TGCAGCGCTACCAATAAGGAGACAGGGACCTTCCTCGAGCAGTACTTC.

This clonotype occurred many times. The J gene is TRBJ2-5, the V gene TRBV5-1; 7 nucleotides align to TRBD1. Trimming cost V 4 bases and J 1 base; bases outside gene matches: 4. The CDR3 length is 14 residues. Germline V gene data show CDR1 as SGHRS and CDR2 as YFSETQ. The DNA for the CDR3 is TGCGCCAGCAGCCTATGGGACAGCCAAGAGACCCAGTACTTC. Amino acid sequence: CASSLWDSQETQYF.

This clonotype was counted ten times or more. This chain connects TRBV24-1 to TRBJ2-1; TRBD2 matches 7 bases. The CDR3 is 13 residues long. Germline V gives CDR1 KGHDR, CDR2 SFDVKD. Trimming cost V 5 bases and J 10 bases; bases outside gene matches: 7. The CDR3 is CATSAFGRIEQFF. In DNA form, the CDR3 reads TGTGCCACCAGTGCCTTCGGGAGGATCGAGCAGTTCTTC.

The V and J genes are TRBV29-1 and TRBJ1-2; D perhaps matches TRBD1 (5 bases). The CDR3 totals 16 residues. CDR1 is SQVTM, CDR2 ANQGSEA, per germline. The V gene lost 3 bases and the J gene lost 6 bases, with 23 bases spanning the gap. The CDR3 region is CSVEIRAGSQFNGYTF. As DNA, the CDR3 is TGCAGCGTTGAGATCAGGGCAGGGAGTCAATTTAATGGCTACACCTTC. The full variable domain, rest sourced from reference TRBV29-1 and TRBJ1-2, is SAVISQKPSRDICQRGTSLTIQCQVDSQVTMMFWYRQQPGQSLTLIATANQGSEATYESGFVIDKFPISRPNLTFSTLTVSNMSPEDSSIYLCSVEIRAGSQFNGYTFGSGTRLTVV.

This chain connects TRBV6-5 to TRBJ2-1; D is perhaps TRBD1 (6 bases). This CDR3 spans 15 amino acids. Germline V gives CDR1 MNHEY, CDR2 SVGAGI. Trimming took off 6 bases at V and 1 base at J, with 13 bases between the two ends. The CDR3 DNA follows: TGTGCCAGCAGGGGATCCGGGACATCCTACAATGAGCAGTTCTTC. Amino acids: CASRGSGTSYNEQFF.